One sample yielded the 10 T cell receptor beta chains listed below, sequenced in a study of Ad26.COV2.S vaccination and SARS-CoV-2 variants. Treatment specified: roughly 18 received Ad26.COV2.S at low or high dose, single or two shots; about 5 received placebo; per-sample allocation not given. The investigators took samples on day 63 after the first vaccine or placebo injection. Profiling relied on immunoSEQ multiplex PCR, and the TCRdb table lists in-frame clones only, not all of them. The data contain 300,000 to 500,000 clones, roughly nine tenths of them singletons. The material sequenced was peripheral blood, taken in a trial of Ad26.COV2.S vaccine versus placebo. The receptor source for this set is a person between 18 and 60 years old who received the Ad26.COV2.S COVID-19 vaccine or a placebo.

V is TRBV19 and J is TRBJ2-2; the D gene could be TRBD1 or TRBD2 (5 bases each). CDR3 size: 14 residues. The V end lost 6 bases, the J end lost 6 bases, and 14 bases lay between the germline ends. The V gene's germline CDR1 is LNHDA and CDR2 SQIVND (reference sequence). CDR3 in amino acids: CASSLLGVPGELFF. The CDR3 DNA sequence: TGTGCCAGTAGCCTACTAGGGGTGCCCGGGGAGCTGTTTTTT.

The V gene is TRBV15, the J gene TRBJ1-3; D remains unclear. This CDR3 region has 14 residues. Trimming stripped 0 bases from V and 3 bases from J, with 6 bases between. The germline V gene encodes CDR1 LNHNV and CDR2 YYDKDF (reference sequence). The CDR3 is CATSRDKGGNTIYF. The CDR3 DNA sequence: TGTGCCACCAGCAGAGATAAGGGTGGAAACACCATATATTTT.

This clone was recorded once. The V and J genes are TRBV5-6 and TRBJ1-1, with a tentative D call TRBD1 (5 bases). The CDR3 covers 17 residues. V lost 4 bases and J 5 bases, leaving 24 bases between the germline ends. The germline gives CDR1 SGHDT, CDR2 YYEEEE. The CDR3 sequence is CASSQSSGTAFSTEAFF. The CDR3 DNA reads TGTGCCAGCAGCCAGAGTTCCGGGACCGCTTTCTCAACTGAAGCTTTCTTT.

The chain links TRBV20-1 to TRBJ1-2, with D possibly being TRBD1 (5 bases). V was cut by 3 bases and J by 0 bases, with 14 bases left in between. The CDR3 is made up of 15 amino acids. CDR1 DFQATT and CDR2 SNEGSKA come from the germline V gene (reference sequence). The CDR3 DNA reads TGCAGTGCTAGTATCAGGGACGCCCCTAACTATGGCTACACCTTC. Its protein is CSASIRDAPNYGYTF.

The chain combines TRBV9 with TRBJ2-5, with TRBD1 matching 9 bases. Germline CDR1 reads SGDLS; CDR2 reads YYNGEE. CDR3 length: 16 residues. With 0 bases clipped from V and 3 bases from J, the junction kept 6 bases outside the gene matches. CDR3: CASSVGGGQGKETQYF. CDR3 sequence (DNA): TGTGCCAGCAGCGTAGGAGGGGGACAGGGAAAAGAGACCCAGTACTTC.

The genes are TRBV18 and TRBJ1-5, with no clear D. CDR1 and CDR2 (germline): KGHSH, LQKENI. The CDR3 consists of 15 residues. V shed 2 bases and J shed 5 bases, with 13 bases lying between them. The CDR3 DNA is TGTGCCAGCTCACCATTGGGTCCTCCTGATCAGCCCCAGCATTTT. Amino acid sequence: CASSPLGPPDQPQHF. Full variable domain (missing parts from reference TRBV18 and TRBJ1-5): NAGVMQNPRHLVRRRGQEARLRCSPMKGHSHVYWYRQLPEEGLKFMVYLQKENIIDESGMPKERFSAEFPKEGPSILRIQQVVRGDSAAYFCASSPLGPPDQPQHFGDGTRLSIL.

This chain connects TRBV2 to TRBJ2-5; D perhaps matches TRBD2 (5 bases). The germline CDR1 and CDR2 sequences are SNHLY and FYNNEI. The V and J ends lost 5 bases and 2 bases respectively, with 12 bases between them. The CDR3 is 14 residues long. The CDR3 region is CASSHRGPQETQYF. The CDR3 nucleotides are TGTGCCAGCAGTCACCGAGGGCCTCAAGAGACCCAGTACTTC.

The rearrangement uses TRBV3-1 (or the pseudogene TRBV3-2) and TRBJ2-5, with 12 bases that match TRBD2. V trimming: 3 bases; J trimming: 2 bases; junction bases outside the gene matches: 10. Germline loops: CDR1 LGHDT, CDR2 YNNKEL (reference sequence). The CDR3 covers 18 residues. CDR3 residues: CASSHLAGGPSEQETQYF. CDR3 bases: TGTGCCAGCAGCCACCTAGCGGGGGGGCCCTCGGAACAAGAGACCCAGTACTTC.

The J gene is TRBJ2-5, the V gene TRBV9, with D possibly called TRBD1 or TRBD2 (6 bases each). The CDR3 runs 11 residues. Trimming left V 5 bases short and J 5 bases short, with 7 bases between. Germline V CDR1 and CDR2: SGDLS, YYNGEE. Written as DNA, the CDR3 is TGTGCCAGCAGGGGGGGCGAGACCCAGTACTTC. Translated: CASRGGETQYF.

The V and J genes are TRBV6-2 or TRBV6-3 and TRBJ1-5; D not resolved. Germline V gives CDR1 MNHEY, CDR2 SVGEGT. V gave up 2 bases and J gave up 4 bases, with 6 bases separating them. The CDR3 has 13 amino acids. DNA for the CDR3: TGTGCCAGCAGTTACGCGGGGAATCAGCCCCAGCATTTT. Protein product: CASSYAGNQPQHF.